This entry is about one T cell receptor beta chain. Per the authors' pipeline: It was from reference gene primer amplification that nucleated cell counts were estimated. Sequencing used immunoSEQ multiplex PCR; TCRdb keeps in-frame clones, though not all of them. V and J calls and clone size follow that table, whereas D and trimming were derived from the DNA. The top ten clones hold 3.5% to 5% of a sample with about 150,000 clones, 87% of them seen once. The data stem from a study of blood T cell repertoires in COVID-19. Turning to the study itself: Samples came from the United States, Italy and Spain, spanning acute and convalescent COVID-19. PBMCs, B-cell-depleted T cells, or T cells provided the cDNA or gDNA that made up the material.

Looked up from germline, CDR1 is SGHNT and CDR2 is YYREEE (reference sequence). This CDR3 has 15 amino acids. J gave up 1 base and V 3 bases, and 0 bases lay outside the gene matches. The clonotype was recovered from a woman aged 55-75 years with active or convalescent COVID-19. This chain uses TRBV5-4 with TRBJ2-2; TRBD1 agrees at 10 bases. The source material was peripheral blood. CDR3 nucleotide sequence: TGTGCCAGCAGCTGGGACAGGGGGAACACCGGGGAGCTGTTTTTT. Protein sequence: CASSWDRGNTGELFF.